This TCR beta chain was recorded in a study of response to subunit inactivated influenza vaccine. Germline CDR1 and CDR2: SEHNR and FQNEAQ (reference sequence). V dropped 4 bases and J dropped 0 bases, with 10 bases sitting between them. The CDR3 spans 15 residues. MiXCR, run by TCRdb on the RT-PCR reads, gives a single entry per CDR3 protein. The sample has 400,000 to 650,000 distinct CDR3 sequences; 6.5% to 8% are singletons. The study, taken as a whole, reports: Few new T cells, the authors suggested, are recruited by each seasonal influenza vaccination.

This clonotype turned up a few times. The antigen remains undetermined. The chain combines TRBV7-9 with TRBJ2-1, with D tentatively TRBD1 (5 bases). Specimen: PBMCs from blood, collected less than 30 months after vaccination. This TCR derives from a man aged 50 to 69 who received an inactivated influenza vaccine. The CDR3 here is CASSSRQSSYNEQFF. The CDR3, as DNA: TGTGCCAGCAGCTCGAGACAGAGCTCCTACAATGAGCAGTTCTTC.